The clone carrying this T cell receptor (beta chain) came up a few times. Its matching antigen is unknown. These data are taken from a study of T cell repertoires in ileal Crohn's disease. The study, taken as a whole, reports: Every patient over 26.8% clonality showed endoscopic recurrence.

Here immunoSEQ multiplex PCR was the method, and the copy in TCRdb shows in-frame clones only, minus some. There are around 17,000 clones in the sample; 88% occur only once, and 5.5% to 7% lies in the top ten. The sequence came from an adult with Crohn's disease. Sequencing was carried out using ileal tissue.

The CDR3 here is CSASRLLEWNEQFF. CDR3 nucleotide sequence: TGCAGCGCCTCAAGACTCCTTGAATGGAATGAGCAGTTCTTC. The chain employs TRBV29-1 and TRBJ2-1; D call uncertain. The V gene's germline CDR1 is SQVTM and CDR2 ANQGSEA. The CDR3 has 14 amino acids. The V and J ends lost 7 bases and 7 bases respectively, with 20 bases between them.